These 21 T cell receptor beta chains were all obtained from the same sample, sequenced in a study of response to subunit inactivated influenza vaccine. TCRdb fed the RT-PCR reads into MiXCR, producing one record per CDR3 protein. The sample records 590,000 or so distinct CDR3 sequences, roughly 15% being singletons. This sample comprised PBMCs from blood, obtained about 14 days before vaccination. These receptors all come from a man aged 50 to 60 who received an inactivated influenza vaccine.

This clonotype came up a few times. The chain combines TRBV28 with TRBJ2-7; maybe TRBD2 (6 bases). The V gene lost 6 bases and the J gene lost 0 bases, with 9 bases spanning the gap. Germline V lookup: CDR1 MDHEN, CDR2 SYDVKM. This CDR3 spans 13 amino acids. The chain's CDR3 is CASSGSPSYEQYF. The CDR3 DNA reads TGTGCCAGCAGCGGGAGCCCCTCCTACGAGCAGTACTTC. The full variable domain, rest sourced from reference TRBV28 and TRBJ2-7, is DVKVTQSSRYLVKRTGEKVFLECVQDMDHENMFWYRQDPGLGLRLIYFSYDVKMKEKGDIPEGYSVSREKKERFSLILESASTNQTSMYLCASSGSPSYEQYFGPGTRLTVT.

The table lists this clonotype with a few counts. The chain couples TRBV20-1 to TRBJ2-5; possible D gene TRBD2, 7 bases. Trimming left V 1 base short and J 5 bases short, with 17 bases between. Germline V lookup: CDR1 DFQATT, CDR2 SNEGSKA (reference sequence). The CDR3 totals 15 residues. The CDR3 reads CSARVRRGPVETQYF. The CDR3 region has the DNA TGCAGTGCTAGAGTTCGGCGGGGGCCCGTGGAGACCCAGTACTTC.

This clonotype was seen a few times. The CDR3 nucleotides read TGCGCCAGCAGCCAAGAAATTGGGCCAACCGTCCAGCAGTACTTC. It translates to CASSQEIGPTVQQYF. The rearrangement links TRBV4-3 to TRBJ2-7; D is unresolved. The CDR3 runs to 15 residues. The germline CDR1 and CDR2 sequences are LGHNA and YSLEER. The V end lost 0 bases, the J end lost 8 bases, and 17 bases lay between the germline ends.

V gene TRBV18 combines with J gene TRBJ2-2; D is undetermined. Trimming left V 0 bases short and J 1 base short, with 9 bases between. The CDR3 has 16 residues. Germline loops: CDR1 KGHSH, CDR2 LQKENI. CDR3 amino acids: CASSPPNKGNTGELFF. CDR3 bases: TGTGCCAGCTCACCACCGAACAAGGGGAACACCGGGGAGCTGTTTTTT.

The chain links TRBV27 to TRBJ2-3; TRBD2 matches 15 bases. Trimming at V came to 6 bases and at J to 6 bases, leaving 10 bases not matched to a gene. Germline assignment: CDR1 MNHEY and CDR2 SMNVEV (reference sequence). The CDR3 runs 17 residues. The CDR3 region has the DNA TGTGCCAGCAGGGGGGGGACTAGCGGGAGGACCGGGGATACGCAGTATTTT. This gives the protein CASRGGTSGRTGDTQYF.

The CDR3 loop reads CASSFTGLAGPERPFF. CDR3 DNA sequence: TGTGCCAGCAGCTTTACGGGACTAGCGGGGCCCGAGCGACCATTCTTC. The gene calls are TRBV5-5 and TRBJ2-1, with 13 bases lining up with TRBD2. The V gene end was trimmed by 2 bases and the J gene end by 16 bases; junction bases not matched to a gene: 15. The germline CDR1 and CDR2 sequences are SGHKS and YYEKEE (reference sequence). This CDR3 is built from 16 residues.

The chain has TRBV18 and TRBJ1-5; the D gene is possibly TRBD1 (5 bases). The CDR3 has 15 amino acids. In germline, CDR1 is KGHSH, CDR2 LQKENI. V gave up 3 bases and J gave up 7 bases, with 16 bases separating them. The CDR3 DNA reads as TGTGCCAGCTCACCCTCCAGGGCGCTTGGGCAGCCCCAGCATTTT. Protein sequence: CASSPSRALGQPQHF.

V and J are TRBV20-1 and TRBJ2-1; either TRBD1 or TRBD2 may supply D (7 bases each). V gave up 0 bases and J gave up 9 bases, with 18 bases separating them. In germline, CDR1 is DFQATT, CDR2 SNEGSKA (reference sequence). This CDR3 region has 15 residues. The CDR3 nucleotides are TGCAGTGCTAGAGATCAGGCGGGAGCAGGGGGTGAGCAGTTCTTC. Translated, it gives CSARDQAGAGGEQFF.

V gene TRBV20-1 combines with J gene TRBJ2-3, with 7 bases matching TRBD2. With V trimmed by 6 bases and J by 3 bases, 9 bases remained unmatched. Looked up from germline, CDR1 is DFQATT and CDR2 is SNEGSKA (reference sequence). The length of the CDR3 is 14 residues. As DNA, the CDR3 is TGCAGTGCCGAGACTAGCAGTGGAACAGATACGCAGTATTTT. This gives the protein CSAETSSGTDTQYF.

Ten or more counts support this clonotype. V is TRBV20-1 and J is TRBJ2-2; 12 positions agree with TRBD2. The J segment lost 1 base and the V segment lost 4 bases, leaving 10 bases of the junction unmatched. The germline CDR1 and CDR2 sequences are DFQATT and SNEGSKA (reference sequence). This CDR3 region has 18 residues. CDR3 DNA: TGCAGTGCTACAGTCCTAGCGGGGGGGCCCGGGAACACCGGGGAGCTGTTTTTT. Amino acid sequence: CSATVLAGGPGNTGELFF.

A few counts support this clonotype. The chain has TRBV27 and TRBJ2-7; 8 nucleotides align to TRBD2. V shed 2 bases, J shed 5 bases, and the junction held 11 bases outside the gene matches. This CDR3 is built from 16 residues. Germline CDR1 MNHEY, CDR2 SMNVEV (reference sequence). Written as DNA, the CDR3 is TGTGCCAGCAGTTTAATAGGCGGGGGGCCTCTTAACGAGCAGTACTTC. Translated: CASSLIGGGPLNEQYF.

This clonotype was counted between two and nine times. J is TRBJ2-7 and V is TRBV3-1; D gene ambiguous. The germline CDR1 and CDR2 sequences are LGHDT and YNNKEL (reference sequence). The CDR3 runs to 12 residues. The V end lost 3 bases, the J end lost 5 bases, and 8 bases lay between the germline ends. CDR3 loop: CASSQSSHEQYF. As DNA, the CDR3 is TGTGCCAGCAGCCAGTCTTCCCACGAGCAGTACTTC.

This clonotype was detected ten times or more. V usage is TRBV7-9 and J usage is TRBJ2-1; 8 bases agree with TRBD2. The junction had 7 bases not matched to a gene; V was cut back by 1 base and J by 8 bases. There are 15 residues in the CDR3. The germline CDR1 and CDR2 sequences are SEHNR and FQNEAQ (reference sequence). The CDR3 here is CASSLVRGGVDEQFF. The CDR3 DNA sequence: TGTGCCAGCAGCTTAGTTCGGGGGGGTGTGGATGAGCAGTTCTTC.

This clonotype turned up a few times. This rearrangement joins TRBV12-3 or TRBV12-4 to TRBJ2-7, with a weak D call TRBD2 (6 bases). The CDR3 contains 15 residues. The ends were cut back, 3 bases at V and 5 bases at J, with 17 bases in the middle. CDR3 sequence reads: CASSLEGLIRDEQYF. CDR3 bases: TGTGCCAGCAGTTTGGAGGGACTGATCCGGGACGAGCAGTACTTC.

CDR3 coding DNA: TGCGCCAGCAGCCAAGATTGGGGGGCAGTGAACACCATATATTTT. Translation: CASSQDWGAVNTIYF. The chain employs TRBV4-1 and TRBJ1-3; maybe TRBD1 (6 bases). CDR3 length: 15 amino acids. Between the trimmed V and J ends, which lost 0 bases and 7 bases, there was a span of 13 bases. Germline V gene lookup returns CDR1 MGHRA and CDR2 YSYEKL.

This clonotype appeared many times. V is TRBV18 and J is TRBJ2-1; D is uncertain. The CDR3 has 12 amino acids. V lost 4 bases to trimming and J lost 4 bases, with 5 bases between them. CDR1 is KGHSH and CDR2 is LQKENI in the germline V gene. CDR3 in DNA: TGTGCCAGCTCACGAGAGTACAATGAGCAGTTCTTC. This codes for CASSREYNEQFF.

This sequence joins TRBV6-1 and TRBJ2-7, with unresolved D. This CDR3 contains 13 residues. Trimming removed 5 bases from V and 2 bases from J, with 10 bases in between. Germline V CDR1 and CDR2: MNHNS, SASEGT. The CDR3 region is CASSPQVAYEQYF. The CDR3 DNA sequence: TGTGCCAGCAGTCCCCAGGTAGCCTACGAGCAGTACTTC.

This chain links TRBV28 with TRBJ1-5; 7 nucleotides align to TRBD1. Germline V gene data show CDR1 as MDHEN and CDR2 as SYDVKM. Losses at the gene ends were 7 bases for V and 4 bases for J; bases not matched to a gene: 4. The CDR3 has 13 amino acids. In DNA form, the CDR3 reads TGTGCCAGCAAGGGACAGCGGAATCAGCCCCAGCATTTT. Its protein is CASKGQRNQPQHF.

This chain uses TRBV20-1 with TRBJ2-5; D perhaps matches TRBD2 (7 bases). The CDR3 runs to 15 residues. V lost 0 bases, J lost 1 base, and 12 bases lay in between. Germline loops: CDR1 DFQATT, CDR2 SNEGSKA (reference sequence). The CDR3 DNA sequence: TGCAGTGCTAGAGATAGGGGGGGACTCCAAGAGACCCAGTACTTC. Its translation: CSARDRGGLQETQYF.

On this clonotype itself: This may stem from a read error, because a much larger clone lies one nucleotide away. This chain joins TRBV6-5 and TRBJ2-2, with unresolved D. CDR1 and CDR2 (germline): MNHEY, SVGAGI. The ends were cut back, 0 bases at V and 5 bases at J, with 7 bases in the middle. This CDR3 has 14 residues. The CDR3 nucleotides read TGTGCCAGCAGTTACTCGAAGTTTACCGGGGAGCTGTTTTTT. Its translation is CASSYSKFTGELFF.

V usage is TRBV15 and J usage is TRBJ2-1; a possible D gene is TRBD1 (6 bases). The V and J ends lost 0 bases and 11 bases respectively, with 8 bases between them. This CDR3 spans 12 amino acids. From germline, CDR1 is LNHNV and CDR2 YYDKDF (reference sequence). The CDR3 loop reads CATSRDGTQQFF. CDR3 sequence (DNA): TGTGCCACCAGCAGAGACGGGACACAGCAGTTCTTC. The variable domain in full, with the rest retrieved from reference TRBV15 and TRBJ2-1, is DAMVIQNPRYQVTQFGKPVTLSCSQTLNHNVMYWYQQKSSQAPKLLFHYYDKDFNNEADTPDNFQSRRPNTSFCFLDIRSPGLGDTAMYLCATSRDGTQQFFGPGTRLTVL.